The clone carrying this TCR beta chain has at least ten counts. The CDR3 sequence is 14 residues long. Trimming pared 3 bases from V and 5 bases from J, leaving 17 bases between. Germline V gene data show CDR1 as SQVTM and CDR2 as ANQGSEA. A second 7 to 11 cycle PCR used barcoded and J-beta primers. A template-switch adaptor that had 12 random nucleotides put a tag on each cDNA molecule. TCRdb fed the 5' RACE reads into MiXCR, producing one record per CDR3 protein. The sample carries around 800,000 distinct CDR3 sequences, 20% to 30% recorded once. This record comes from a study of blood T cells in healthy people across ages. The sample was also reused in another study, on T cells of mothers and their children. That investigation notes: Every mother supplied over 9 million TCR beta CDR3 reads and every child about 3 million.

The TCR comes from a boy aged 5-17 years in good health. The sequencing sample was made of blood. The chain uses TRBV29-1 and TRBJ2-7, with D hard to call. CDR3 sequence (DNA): TGCAGCGTTGATCCGGCCGGAGAAACCCACGAGCAGTACTTC. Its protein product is CSVDPAGETHEQYF.